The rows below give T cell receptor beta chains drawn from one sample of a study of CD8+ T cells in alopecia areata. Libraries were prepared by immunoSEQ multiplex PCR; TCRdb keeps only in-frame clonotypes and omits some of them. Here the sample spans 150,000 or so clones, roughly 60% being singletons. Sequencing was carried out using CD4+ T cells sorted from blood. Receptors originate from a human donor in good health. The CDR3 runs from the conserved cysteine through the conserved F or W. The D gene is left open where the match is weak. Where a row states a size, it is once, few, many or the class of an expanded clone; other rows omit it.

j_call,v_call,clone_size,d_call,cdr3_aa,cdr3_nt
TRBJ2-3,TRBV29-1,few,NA,CSVEGLTRDTQYF,TGCAGCGTTGAAGGGCTAACTCGAGATACGCAGTATTTT
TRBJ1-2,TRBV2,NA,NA,CASSEGYGYTF,TGTGCCAGCAGTGAGGGATATGGCTACACCTTC
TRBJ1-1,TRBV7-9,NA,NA,CASSSLKTEAFF,TGTGCCAGCAGCTCCCTAAAAACTGAAGCTTTCTTT
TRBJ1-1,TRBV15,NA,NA,CATSRERVVNTEAFF,TGTGCCACCAGCAGAGAGAGGGTGGTGAACACTGAAGCTTTCTTT
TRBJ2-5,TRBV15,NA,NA,CATSRARAQETQYF,TGTGCCACCAGCAGAGCCCGCGCGCAAGAGACCCAGTACTTC
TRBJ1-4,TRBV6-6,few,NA,CASVGPLGEKLFF,TGTGCCAGCGTGGGGCCCTTGGGGGAAAAACTGTTTTTT
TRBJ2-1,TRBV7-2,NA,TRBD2,CASSLVSGKGNEQFF,TGTGCCAGCAGCTTGGTAAGCGGGAAGGGAAATGAGCAGTTCTTC
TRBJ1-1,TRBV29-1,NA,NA,CSVAHYTEAFF,TGCAGCGTTGCCCATTACACTGAAGCTTTCTTT
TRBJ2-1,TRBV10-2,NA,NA,CASSGSNEQFF,TGCGCCAGCAGTGGCTCCAATGAGCAGTTCTTC
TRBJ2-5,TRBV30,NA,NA,CAWRRQQETQYF,TGTGCCTGGAGAAGGCAGCAAGAGACCCAGTACTTC
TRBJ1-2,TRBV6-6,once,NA,CASSYSGRGRVGGYTF,TGTGCCAGCAGTTACTCGGGACGAGGGAGGGTGGGCGGCTACACCTTC
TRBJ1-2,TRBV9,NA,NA,CASSVDLLYGYTF,TGTGCCAGCAGCGTAGACCTCCTTTATGGCTACACCTTC
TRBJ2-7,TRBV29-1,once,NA,CSVAGSYEQYF,TGCAGCGTTGCTGGCTCCTACGAGCAGTACTTC
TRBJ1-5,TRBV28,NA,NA,CASSFTQGLHNQPQHF,TGTGCCAGCAGTTTTACGCAGGGACTACACAATCAGCCCCAGCATTTT
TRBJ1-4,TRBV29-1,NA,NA,CSVGVANEKLFF,TGCAGCGTTGGAGTTGCAAATGAAAAACTGTTTTTT
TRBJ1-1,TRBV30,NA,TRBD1,CAWTLQGTTEAFF,TGTGCCTGGACGTTACAGGGGACCACTGAAGCTTTCTTT
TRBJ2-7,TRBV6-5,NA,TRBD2,CASSYTGLAGSYEQYF,TGTGCCAGCAGTTACACCGGACTAGCGGGAAGCTACGAGCAGTACTTC
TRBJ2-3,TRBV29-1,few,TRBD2,CSVEGLAGVDTQYF,TGCAGCGTTGAGGGGCTTGCGGGAGTAGATACGCAGTATTTT
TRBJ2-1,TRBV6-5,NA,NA,CASSWSNEQFF,TGTGCCAGCAGTTGGAGCAATGAGCAGTTCTTC
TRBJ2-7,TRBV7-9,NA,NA,CASSLQSVLSEQYF,TGTGCCAGCAGCTTACAGTCGGTCCTGTCCGAGCAGTACTTC
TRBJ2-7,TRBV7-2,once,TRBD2,CASSSTSGRQYEQYF,TGTGCCAGCAGTTCGACTAGCGGGAGGCAATACGAGCAGTACTTC
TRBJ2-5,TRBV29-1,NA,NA,CSVSGLEKETQYF,TGCAGCGTCTCTGGCCTGGAGAAAGAGACCCAGTACTTC
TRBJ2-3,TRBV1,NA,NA,CTSSQETGFLPDTQYF,TGCACCAGCAGCCAAGAAACAGGGTTCCTTCCAGATACGCAGTATTTT
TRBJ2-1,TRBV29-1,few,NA,CSAMTPPFGNEQFF,TGCAGCGCGATGACACCCCCCTTCGGAAATGAGCAGTTCTTC
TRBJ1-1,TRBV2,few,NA,CASRNAANTEAFF,TGTGCCAGCAGAAACGCAGCAAACACTGAAGCTTTCTTT
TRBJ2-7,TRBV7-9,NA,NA,CASSQAAGGTLSGQYF,TGTGCCAGCAGTCAAGCGGCGGGTGGGACACTATCCGGGCAGTACTTC
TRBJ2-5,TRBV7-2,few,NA,CASSLVDRKQETQYF,TGTGCCAGCAGCTTAGTCGACCGGAAACAAGAGACCCAGTACTTC
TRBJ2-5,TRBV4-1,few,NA,CASSPFGGTQETQYF,TGCGCCAGCAGCCCGTTCGGGGGTACCCAAGAGACCCAGTACTTC
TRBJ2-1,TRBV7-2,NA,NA,CASSFSLGEYNEQFF,TGTGCCAGCAGCTTCTCACTAGGGGAGTACAATGAGCAGTTCTTC
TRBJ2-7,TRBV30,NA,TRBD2,CAWSNGLAGTREQYF,TGTGCCTGGAGTAACGGGCTAGCGGGAACGCGGGAGCAGTACTTC
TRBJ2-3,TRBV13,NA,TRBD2,CASSLSGTSTDTQYF,TGTGCCAGCAGCCTGAGCGGGACTAGCACAGATACGCAGTATTTT
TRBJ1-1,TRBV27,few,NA,CASRQGRRAFF,TGTGCCAGCAGACAGGGACGTAGAGCTTTCTTT
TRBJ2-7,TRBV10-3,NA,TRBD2,CAIGTSGSYEQYF,TGTGCCATTGGGACTAGCGGATCCTACGAGCAGTACTTC
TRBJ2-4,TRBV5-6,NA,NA,CASSFQGLAKNIQYF,TGTGCCAGCAGCTTCCAGGGACTAGCCAAAAACATTCAGTACTTC
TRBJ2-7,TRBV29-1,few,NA,CSVWASGEQYF,TGCAGCGTTTGGGCCTCGGGGGAGCAGTACTTC
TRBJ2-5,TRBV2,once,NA,CASSRLQETQYF,TGTGCCAGCAGCAGGTTGCAAGAGACCCAGTACTTC
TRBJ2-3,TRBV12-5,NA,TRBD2,CASGLDTLAGVMADTQYF,TGTGCTAGTGGTTTGGATACCTTAGCGGGAGTTATGGCGGATACGCAGTATTTT
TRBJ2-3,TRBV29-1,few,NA,CSVRVTDTQYF,TGCAGCGTAAGGGTAACAGATACGCAGTATTTT
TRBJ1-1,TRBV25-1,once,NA,CASSGGGGPILRDTEAFF,TGTGCCAGCAGTGGGGGGGGAGGGCCGATCCTTCGGGACACTGAAGCTTTCTTT
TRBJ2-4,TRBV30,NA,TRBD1,CAWRGTGVYIQYF,TGTGCCTGGAGAGGGACAGGGGTATACATTCAGTACTTC
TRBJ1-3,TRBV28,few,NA,CASSAEFSGNTIYF,TGTGCCAGCAGTGCAGAGTTCTCTGGAAACACCATATATTTT
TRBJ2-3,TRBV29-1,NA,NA,CSVVGGGADTQYF,TGCAGCGTTGTTGGTGGGGGCGCGGATACGCAGTATTTT
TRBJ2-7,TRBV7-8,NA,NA,CASSLIFYEQYF,TGTGCCAGCAGCTTGATCTTCTACGAGCAGTACTTC
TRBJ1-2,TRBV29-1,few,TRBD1,CSVATGAYGYTF,TGCAGCGTAGCGACAGGGGCTTATGGCTACACCTTC
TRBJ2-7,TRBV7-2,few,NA,CASSLGSSGYEQYF,TGTGCCAGCAGCTTAGGATCCAGCGGCTACGAGCAGTACTTC
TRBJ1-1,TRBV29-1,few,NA,CSVERDRAFF,TGCAGCGTTGAAAGGGACCGAGCTTTCTTT
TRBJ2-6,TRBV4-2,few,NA,CASSQDPGANVLTF,TGTGCCAGCAGCCAAGATCCTGGGGCCAACGTCCTGACTTTC
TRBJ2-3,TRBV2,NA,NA,CASSEETGRITDTQYF,TGTGCCAGCAGTGAAGAAACAGGGAGGATCACAGATACGCAGTATTTT
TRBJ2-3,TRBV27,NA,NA,CASSGRRTDTQYF,TGTGCCAGCAGCGGACGGCGCACAGATACGCAGTATTTT
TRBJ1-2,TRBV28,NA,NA,CASSPYPRGQNYGYTF,TGTGCCAGCAGTCCCTACCCGAGGGGCCAAAACTATGGCTACACCTTC